This is a list of T cell receptor beta chains from one sample in a study of blood T cell repertoires in COVID-19. Clones were sequenced by immunoSEQ multiplex PCR, and TCRdb holds only the in-frame ones, with some missing. This sample carries 85,000 to 110,000 clones, 80% to 90% of them seen once, and the ten largest clones take 3.5%. Sequenced sample: peripheral blood. These receptors were obtained from a woman in her sixties with acute or convalescent COVID-19. The CDR3 runs from the conserved cysteine through the conserved F or W. Fields, in order: V gene, D gene, J gene, clone size, CDR3 DNA, CDR3 protein. D genes are given only for firm matches. The size field is filled for only some rows; it gives once, few, many or a size class.

TRBV10-3	TRBD1	TRBJ1-2	-	TGTGCCATCAGTGAGGACGGACAGGGGGTAAACTATGGCTACACCTTC	CAISEDGQGVNYGYTF
TRBV6-2/TRBV6-3	TRBD1	TRBJ2-7	-	TGTGCCAGCAGTTACCTATCCGGGACAGGCTCCTACGAGCAGTACTTC	CASSYLSGTGSYEQYF
TRBV28	-	TRBJ2-7	-	TGTGCCAGCAGTTTAGCAGATTACGAGCAGTACTTC	CASSLADYEQYF
TRBV7-6	TRBD2	TRBJ2-1	-	TGTGCCAGCCGCGATAGCGGGAGCTTTGGTGAGCAGTTCTTC	CASRDSGSFGEQFF
TRBV6-1	-	TRBJ2-7	-	TGTGCCAGCAGTGAAGTGCGGCTTTCCTTGAGGGAGCAGTACTTC	CASSEVRLSLREQYF
TRBV5-1	TRBD1	TRBJ2-1	-	TGCGCCAGCAGCATAATGGACAGGGGCCAGGAGCAGTTCTTC	CASSIMDRGQEQFF
TRBV6-1	TRBD1	TRBJ1-5	once	TGTGCCAGCAGTGAGGCCGGGACAGGGTATCAGCCCCAGCATTTT	CASSEAGTGYQPQHF
TRBV12-3/TRBV12-4	-	TRBJ2-1	once	TGTGCCAGCAGTCTGTGGAGCAATGAGCAGTTCTTC	CASSLWSNEQFF
TRBV11-3	-	TRBJ1-6	-	TGTGCCAGCAGCCAGGGGAATTCACCCCTCCACTTT	CASSQGNSPLHF
TRBV29-1	TRBD1	TRBJ1-1	-	TGCAGCGCCCCGGACAGGGAGAACACTGAAGCTTTCTTT	CSAPDRENTEAFF
TRBV6-4	-	TRBJ1-5	-	TGTGCCAGCAGCCCCGGGTCCGACTATAATCAGCCCCAGCATTTT	CASSPGSDYNQPQHF
TRBV6-5	TRBD1	TRBJ1-1	-	TGTGCCAGCAGCTACGTTCCAGGGGGCCGAACTGAAGCTTTCTTT	CASSYVPGGRTEAFF
TRBV15	-	TRBJ2-3	-	TGTGCCACCAGGGACAGAAACACAGATACGCAGTATTTT	CATRDRNTDTQYF
TRBV3-1/TRBV3-2	-	TRBJ1-3	-	TGTGCCAGCAGCCAAGATCGGACATTCGGAAACACCATATATTTT	CASSQDRTFGNTIYF
TRBV28	-	TRBJ1-6	-	TGTGCCAGCAGTCCAAGGGGGAAGGTTTCACCCCTCCACTTT	CASSPRGKVSPLHF
TRBV9	-	TRBJ1-3	-	TGTGCCAGCAGCGTAGGCGGGGGCTCTGGAAACACCATATATTTT	CASSVGGGSGNTIYF
TRBV18	-	TRBJ2-5	-	TGTGCCAGCTCACAAGCGGAACAAGAGACCCAGTACTTC	CASSQAEQETQYF
TRBV5-5	TRBD1	TRBJ1-1	-	TGTGCCAGCAGGGCCGGGACAGTGAACACTGAAGCTTTCTTT	CASRAGTVNTEAFF
TRBV2	TRBD1	TRBJ1-1	-	TGTGCCAGCAGATGGACAGGGAGGGACACTGAAGCTTTCTTT	CASRWTGRDTEAFF
TRBV7-6	-	TRBJ2-5	-	TGTGCCAGCAGCTCCTTGGACACGAAGACCCAGTACTTC	CASSSLDTKTQYF
TRBV13	-	TRBJ2-1	-	TGTGCCAGCAGCATGAAGACTAGGAAGCAGTTCTTC	CASSMKTRKQFF
TRBV19	TRBD2	TRBJ2-7	-	TGTGCCAGTAGTGTCACTAGCGGGAAGGCCTACGAGCAGTACTTC	CASSVTSGKAYEQYF
TRBV18	TRBD2	TRBJ2-7	-	TGTGCCAGCTCACCTAGCGGGAGTTACGAGCAGTACTTC	CASSPSGSYEQYF
TRBV19	-	TRBJ2-3	once	TGTGCCAGTAGTCCCAGGGGAGTCGATACGCAGTATTTT	CASSPRGVDTQYF
TRBV7-2	-	TRBJ2-3	-	TGTGCCAGCACCCCAGCAGCGGCAGATACGCAGTATTTT	CASTPAAADTQYF
TRBV14	-	TRBJ1-2	-	TGTGCCAGCAGCCAAGATCAGGTAGCGGCGAACTATGGCTACACCTTC	CASSQDQVAANYGYTF
TRBV10-1	-	TRBJ1-2	-	TGCGCCAGCGTCGTCCCCCAGTCAGATCCCTATGGCTACACCTTC	CASVVPQSDPYGYTF
TRBV28	-	TRBJ2-2	-	TGTGCCAGCAGTTTGGGCAACACCGGGGAGCTGTTTTTT	CASSLGNTGELFF
TRBV7-2	-	TRBJ2-6	-	TGTGCCAGCAGTTTGGGGGGTTACGCCTCTGGGGCCAACGTCCTGACTTTC	CASSLGGYASGANVLTF
TRBV11-2	-	TRBJ1-2	-	TGTGCCAGCAGCTTAGAGGGCCCTTATGGCTACACCTTC	CASSLEGPYGYTF
TRBV27	TRBD1	TRBJ1-1	-	TGTGCCAGCAGTCCTTGGACAGGGGAGGGCACTGAAGCTTTCTTT	CASSPWTGEGTEAFF
TRBV5-1	TRBD2	TRBJ2-2	-	TGCGCCAGCAGCGGCACGGCTGCGGGAGGATCTGGGGAGCTGTTTTTT	CASSGTAAGGSGELFF
TRBV2	-	TRBJ1-2	-	TGTGCCAGCACGCGGGAGAATGGCTACACCTTC	CASTRENGYTF
TRBV19	-	TRBJ1-1	-	TGTGCCAGTAGGGACTTTGGGGGCGCTAAGACTGAAGCTTTCTTT	CASRDFGGAKTEAFF
TRBV3-1/TRBV3-2	TRBD1	TRBJ1-1	-	TGTGCCAGCAGCCTACAGGGGGCGTTGACTGAAGCTTTCTTT	CASSLQGALTEAFF
TRBV19	TRBD1	TRBJ2-4	-	TGTGCCAGCCGGGACAGGGAGGGCAAAAACATTCAGTACTTC	CASRDREGKNIQYF
TRBV23-1	TRBD1	TRBJ2-2	-	TGCGCCAGCGGAAACACGGCCCGGGACAGGACCGGGGAGCTGTTTTTT	CASGNTARDRTGELFF
TRBV28	TRBD2	TRBJ2-5	-	TGTGCCAGTAGCGGGAGATTAGAGACCCAGTACTTC	CASSGRLETQYF
TRBV18	-	TRBJ1-5	-	TGTGCCAGCTCAGGGGGGAGCAATCAGCCCCAGCATTTT	CASSGGSNQPQHF
TRBV28	TRBD1	TRBJ1-4	-	TGTGCCAGCGGGTCAGGGGGAGGTGAAAAACTGTTTTTT	CASGSGGGEKLFF
TRBV4-1	-	TRBJ2-7	-	TGCGCCAGCAGCCAAGTTACAGGGACCTACGAGCAGTACTTC	CASSQVTGTYEQYF
TRBV6-2/TRBV6-3	TRBD1	TRBJ1-5	many	TGTGCCAGCAGTCAGGGGGGAAGGAATCAGCCCCAGCATTTT	CASSQGGRNQPQHF